This record concerns one T cell receptor beta chain sequence. The sample belongs to a study of blood T cell repertoires in COVID-19. Trimming took off 11 bases at V and 0 bases at J, with 11 bases between the two ends. The CDR3 sequence is 13 residues long. Germline assignment: CDR1 MNHEY and CDR2 SVGAGI. Using immunoSEQ multiplex PCR, the repertoire was profiled, and TCRdb retains in-frame clones only, with some absent. The table includes 120,000 to 150,000 clones, approximately 89% detected once. The sequence was collected from a human donor in a cohort sampled during active COVID-19. Sequenced: peripheral blood. J is TRBJ1-3 and V is TRBV6-5; a weak D match, TRBD1 (6 bases). The CDR3 loop reads CAGRGGSGNTIYF. CDR3 nucleotide sequence: TGTGCCGGCCGAGGGGGCTCTGGAAACACCATATATTTT.